One T cell receptor beta chain is described in this entry. The table lists this clonotype with a few counts. It lacks a known antigen. Base quality data are lacking; no much larger clone is found one base away. The receptor library was made with PCR. The reads were generated on an Illumina HiSeq 2500. Molecular barcoding was employed in the preparation of TCR libraries, with unique molecular identifiers being used to normalize TCRbeta repertoire quantification. TCRdb reran the public reads through fastp at Q25 and MiXCR, keeping productive beta chains. For every CDR3 protein sequence, its rows merge into one entry that carries the most common genes and DNA. The sample data list roughly 170,000 distinct CDR3 sequences, and about 6.4% of these were observed just once. The top ten hold around 3.1% of the sample. From the cysteine up to the phenylalanine, the CDR3 has a length of 16 residues. The CDR3 DNA has 48 bases and is translated from base 1. Relative to germline, V is missing 3 bases and J is missing 2 bases, with 3 bases of the junction outside any gene match. Taken from the germline V gene, the CDR1 and CDR2 loops are SGHRS and YFSETQ.

This sample stems from a study of T-cell reconstitution after alpha-beta-depleted transplantation in children (dated by TCRdb to about 2016). About the study as a whole: Using TCR repertoire profiling, the study followed T-cell immune reconstitution in a quantitative way in children after TCRalphabeta/CD19-depleted allogeneic hematopoietic cell transplantation.

The chain is made from TRBV5-1 and TRBJ2-3, and 13 bases in between align with TRBD2. The sequence came from a human donor who donated a stem cell graft to a child with Wiskott-Aldrich syndrome. The sample consisted of PBMCs from the stem cell graft donor, taken from the stem cell graft. The sequenced DNA: TGCGCCAGCAGCTCTGGACTAGCGGGGGCCACAGATACGCAGTATTTT. Protein translation: CASSSGLAGATDTQYF.